This is a list of T cell receptor beta chains from one sample in a study of cytomegalovirus exposure and HLA in healthy donors. Sequenced by immunoSEQ multiplex PCR; TCRdb stores in-frame clones only, minus some. The data contain approximately 79,000 clones, 78% of them seen just once; the ten biggest clones take up less than 7%. The sequenced material came from PBMCs. These receptors came from a male donor in good health and CMV-seropositive. Each CDR3 is given with its conserved first and last residue. The D gene is left open where the match is weak. Clone sizes are given selectively: once, few, many, or a class where the clone is expanded.

>.|TRBD2|TRBJ2-2|TRBV5-8
CASSLRTSGEVGELFF
TGTGCCAGCAGCTTGAGGACTAGCGGGGAAGTCGGGGAGCTGTTTTTT
>once|TRBD1|TRBJ2-1|TRBV6-5
CASSDYRGHYNEQFF
TGTGCCAGCAGTGACTACAGGGGGCATTACAATGAGCAGTTCTTC
>.|TRBD1|TRBJ1-2|TRBV4-1
CASSARPTGEGYTF
TGCGCCAGCAGCGCGAGACCGACAGGGGAAGGCTACACCTTC
>.|.|TRBJ1-1|TRBV5-1
CASSLVYGPKTEAFF
TGCGCCAGCAGCTTGGTTTATGGGCCGAAGACTGAAGCTTTCTTT
>.|.|TRBJ2-7|TRBV7-9
CASSAWTESYEQYF
TGTGCCAGCAGCGCATGGACAGAATCCTACGAGCAGTACTTC
>.|.|TRBJ2-1|TRBV4-1
CASSQSGNNEQFF
TGCGCCAGCAGCCAATCAGGGAACAATGAGCAGTTCTTC
>.|TRBD1|TRBJ2-1|TRBV6-1
CASFDRGRYNEQFF
TGTGCCAGCTTTGACAGGGGGCGATACAATGAGCAGTTCTTC
>.|TRBD2|TRBJ2-7|TRBV5-1
CASSQGALAGDEEQYF
TGCGCCAGCAGCCAAGGGGCACTAGCGGGAGATGAGGAGCAGTACTTC
>.|.|TRBJ1-1|TRBV28
CASTPTWGEAFF
TGTGCCAGCACCCCGACTTGGGGCGAAGCTTTCTTT
>few|.|TRBJ2-2|TRBV7-6
CASSKQQGGGANTGELFF
TGTGCCAGCAGCAAACAACAGGGAGGGGGGGCGAACACCGGGGAGCTGTTTTTT
>.|.|TRBJ1-5|TRBV28
CASSLIPLPTQPQHF
TGTGCCAGCAGTTTAATCCCACTCCCCACCCAGCCCCAGCATTTT